These 21 T cell receptor beta chains were all obtained from the same sample, sequenced in a study of OX40 agonist ivuxolimab in advanced cancers. The method was immunoSEQ multiplex PCR; TCRdb's version includes in-frame clones alone and lacks a portion of them. The sample records some 72,000 clones, around 80% being singletons. The input for sequencing was CD4+ or CD8+ T cells sorted from blood, taken in a trial of the OX40 agonist ivuxolimab. Receptors originate from an adult with an advanced solid tumor such as melanoma, head and neck, liver or kidney cancer.

The rearrangement joins TRBV2 to TRBJ1-5; 7 positions agree with TRBD1. In germline, CDR1 is SNHLY, CDR2 FYNNEI. The CDR3 is 13 residues long. The trim removed 7 bases at V and 11 bases at J, leaving 11 bases unmatched. The CDR3 reads CASNPGGIGAQHF. The CDR3 nucleotides are TGTGCCAGCAACCCAGGGGGAATAGGGGCCCAGCATTTT.

As to this clone: The same CDR3 arises from other DNA sequences in this sample as well. The chain links TRBV28 to TRBJ2-5; 8 bases match TRBD2. The CDR3 runs to 14 residues. Germline lookup yields CDR1 MDHEN and CDR2 SYDVKM. V lost 2 bases to trimming and J lost 5 bases; unmatched junction nucleotides: 4. CDR3 bases: TGTGCCAGCAGTTTAAGCGGGAGAGCCGAGACCCAGTACTTC. Translated: CASSLSGRAETQYF.

The V call is TRBV7-9, the J call TRBJ2-7, with D hard to call. Deletions cut 1 base from V and 6 bases from J, with 10 bases between. The germline gives CDR1 SEHNR, CDR2 FQNEAQ (reference sequence). This CDR3 has 13 residues. CDR3 loop: CASSLGELAEQYF. In DNA, the CDR3 is TGTGCCAGCAGCTTAGGGGAATTAGCCGAGCAGTACTTC. The complete variable domain, with remaining parts taken from reference TRBV7-9 and TRBJ2-7, reads DTGVSQNPRHKITKRGQNVTFRCDPISEHNRLYWYRQTLGQGPEFLTYFQNEAQLEKSRLLSDRFSAERPKGSFSTLEIQRTEQGDSAMYLCASSLGELAEQYFGPGTRLTVT.

This clone was observed once. The chain recombines TRBV4-2 with TRBJ2-2, with D uncertain. This CDR3 contains 15 residues. V gave up 3 bases and J gave up 0 bases, with 8 bases separating them. Germline loops: CDR1 LGHNA, CDR2 YNFKEQ. This CDR3 reads CASSQAVSNTGELFF. Here the CDR3 DNA reads TGTGCCAGCAGCCAGGCGGTGTCGAACACCGGGGAGCTGTTTTTT.

This sequence joins TRBV5-4 and TRBJ2-1, with 10 bases lining up with TRBD2. This CDR3 is 17 amino acids long. Losses at the gene ends were 2 bases for V and 7 bases for J; bases not matched to a gene: 12. CDR1 is SGHNT, CDR2 YYREEE, per germline (reference sequence). The CDR3 protein is CASSFGASGGLGNEQFF. The CDR3 DNA reads TGTGCCAGCAGCTTCGGGGCTAGCGGGGGCCTGGGGAATGAGCAGTTCTTC.

The V call is TRBV29-1, the J call TRBJ1-6, with a weak D call TRBD1 (6 bases). Germline CDR1 SQVTM, CDR2 ANQGSEA. The CDR3 length is 13 residues. V was cut by 6 bases and J by 9 bases, with 15 bases left in between. CDR3 loop: CSVAQGSSSPLHF. As DNA, the CDR3 is TGCAGCGTGGCACAGGGCTCGAGTTCACCCCTCCACTTT.

The chain carries TRBV29-1 and TRBJ2-5, with 8 bases fitting TRBD2. Germline CDR1 reads SQVTM; CDR2 reads ANQGSEA. The V segment lost 6 bases and the J segment 6 bases; nucleotides outside the gene matches: 6. The CDR3 is made up of 12 amino acids. The CDR3 loop reads CSVGTSRQTQYF. In DNA form, the CDR3 reads TGCAGCGTGGGGACTAGTAGGCAGACCCAGTACTTC. The variable domain in full, completed from reference TRBV29-1 and TRBJ2-5, reads SAVISQKPSRDICQRGTSLTIQCQVDSQVTMMFWYRQQPGQSLTLIATANQGSEATYESGFVIDKFPISRPNLTFSTLTVSNMSPEDSSIYLCSVGTSRQTQYFGPGTRLLVL.

V and J are TRBV28 and TRBJ1-5, with 10 bases fitting TRBD1. The germline V gene encodes CDR1 MDHEN and CDR2 SYDVKM. The CDR3 length is 17 residues. The V segment lost 4 bases and the J segment 5 bases; nucleotides outside the gene matches: 11. CDR3 loop: CASSSYSGTGVYQPQHF. The CDR3 nucleotides are TGTGCCAGCAGTTCCTATTCCGGGACAGGGGTTTATCAGCCCCAGCATTTT.

The chain couples TRBV14 to TRBJ1-2; D might be TRBD1 (5 bases). V shed 1 base and J shed 5 bases, with 29 bases lying between them. The CDR3 is 20 amino acids. Germline values: CDR1 SGHDN, CDR2 FVKESK. In DNA form, the CDR3 reads TGTGCCAGCAGCCAAGCCTCTTTAGACAGTTGGTGGCGGCCGGGGTATGGCTACACCTTC. Protein product: CASSQASLDSWWRPGYGYTF.

The genes are TRBV19 and TRBJ2-7, with D perhaps matching TRBD1 (6 bases). The CDR3 runs 13 residues. The V and J ends lost 4 bases and 2 bases respectively, with 9 bases between them. CDR1 and CDR2 from the germline V gene are LNHDA and SQIVND (reference sequence). The CDR3 region has the DNA TGTGCCAGTAGTACACAGGGACCCTACGAGCAGTACTTC. It translates to CASSTQGPYEQYF.

The CDR3 nucleotides read TGTGCCGGTCGGACAGGGATATCGGAGACCCAGTACTTC. This codes for CAGRTGISETQYF. This chain joins TRBV10-3 and TRBJ2-5; 8 bases are shared with TRBD1. The CDR3 is made up of 13 amino acids. Germline V lookup: CDR1 ENHRY, CDR2 SYGVKD. Trimming cost V 11 bases and J 5 bases; bases outside gene matches: 10.

V gene TRBV9 combines with J gene TRBJ1-6; no clear D gene. Germline values: CDR1 SGDLS, CDR2 YYNGEE. The V and J ends lost 0 bases and 8 bases respectively, with 9 bases between them. The CDR3 has 14 amino acids. The CDR3 nucleotides read TGTGCCAGCAGCGTAGCCCCTCAGGATTCACCCCTCCACTTT. It codes for CASSVAPQDSPLHF. The variable domain in full, completed from reference TRBV9 and TRBJ1-6, reads DSGVTQTPKHLITATGQRVTLRCSPRSGDLSVYWYQQSLDQGLQFLIQYYNGEERAKGNILERFSAQQFPDLHSELNLSSLELGDSALYFCASSVAPQDSPLHFGNGTRLTVT.

The chain combines TRBV4-1 with TRBJ1-2, with a tentative D call TRBD1 (5 bases). CDR1 and CDR2 (germline): MGHRA, YSYEKL. The V and J ends lost 6 bases and 2 bases respectively, with 16 bases between them. The CDR3 runs 15 residues. The chain's CDR3 is CASSPGSGLNYGYTF. CDR3 bases: TGCGCCAGCAGTCCCGGGTCGGGGCTGAACTATGGCTACACCTTC.

The gene calls are TRBV11-2 and TRBJ2-1, with D unclear. The CDR3 is made up of 14 amino acids. With 3 bases removed from V and 0 bases from J, the gap between germline ends came to 6 bases. From germline, CDR1 is SGHAT and CDR2 FQNNGV. The CDR3 DNA follows: TGTGCCAGCAGCTTTCGGAGCTCCTACAATGAGCAGTTCTTC. This codes for CASSFRSSYNEQFF.

This chain links TRBV5-1 with TRBJ1-6; perhaps TRBD1 as D (6 bases). Germline V lookup: CDR1 SGHRS, CDR2 YFSETQ. V was cut by 2 bases and J by 8 bases, with 17 bases left in between. The CDR3 runs to 16 residues. In DNA form, the CDR3 reads TGCGCCAGCAGCTTCAGGGGCCCCGCCCGAGATTCACCCCTCCACTTT. Translated, it gives CASSFRGPARDSPLHF.

This clone was detected only once. The chain combines TRBV6-1 with TRBJ2-5; 11 bases are a match to TRBD2. After removal of 3 bases from V and 1 base from J, the junction contained 1 base not matched to a gene. Germline CDR1 MNHNS, CDR2 SASEGT. CDR3 length: 15 amino acids. Written as DNA, the CDR3 is TGTGCCAGCAGTGATCTAGCGGGGGGCCAAGAGACCCAGTACTTC. The encoded protein is CASSDLAGGQETQYF.

The V call is TRBV15, the J call TRBJ2-5; D is undetermined. CDR1 is LNHNV, CDR2 YYDKDF, per germline (reference sequence). With 0 bases removed from V and 5 bases from J, the gap between germline ends came to 7 bases. The CDR3 length is 13 residues. CDR3 amino acids: CATSREATETQYF. The CDR3 DNA reads TGTGCCACCAGCAGAGAGGCCACCGAGACCCAGTACTTC.

The gene calls are TRBV6-6 and TRBJ2-7, with 7 bases fitting TRBD2. Germline CDR1 and CDR2: MNHNY and SVGAGI (reference sequence). This CDR3 is 16 amino acids long. With 4 bases clipped from V and 6 bases from J, the junction kept 15 bases outside the gene matches. The CDR3 region has the DNA TGTGCCAGCAGTTCGGGTGTAGCGGGCCCCTATTCCGAGCAGTACTTC. Protein: CASSSGVAGPYSEQYF.

This chain links TRBV28 with TRBJ2-7; 7 bases match TRBD2. Per the germline V gene, CDR1 is MDHEN and CDR2 is SYDVKM. The CDR3 contains 15 residues. The V segment lost 3 bases and the J segment 3 bases; nucleotides outside the gene matches: 8. Written as DNA, the CDR3 is TGTGCCAGCAGTTTGCGCGCCGGGGGGTTCTACGAGCAGTACTTC. It is translated as CASSLRAGGFYEQYF. The full variable domain, in which reference TRBV28 and TRBJ2-7 provide the parts outside the CDR3, is DVKVTQSSRYLVKRTGEKVFLECVQDMDHENMFWYRQDPGLGLRLIYFSYDVKMKEKGDIPEGYSVSREKKERFSLILESASTNQTSMYLCASSLRAGGFYEQYFGPGTRLTVT.

The chain recombines TRBV5-6 with TRBJ1-2; D is unclear. Germline V gene sequence: CDR1 SGHDT, CDR2 YYEEEE. The CDR3 loop spans 18 amino acids. V gave up 0 bases and J gave up 5 bases, with 23 bases separating them. The CDR3 reads CASSLASLGPLTSYGYTF. The CDR3 DNA follows: TGTGCCAGCAGCTTGGCCTCTCTGGGTCCCTTAACTAGTTATGGCTACACCTTC.

V gene TRBV2 combines with J gene TRBJ1-6, with no clear D. Germline CDR1 and CDR2: SNHLY and FYNNEI. The CDR3 spans 13 residues. V lost 7 bases, J lost 9 bases, and 13 bases lay in between. CDR3 bases: TGTGCCAGCACCGGAGCCAGTTTTTCACCCCTCCACTTT. Its translation is CASTGASFSPLHF.